This entry concerns a single T cell receptor beta chain. The CDR3 contains 15 residues. Trimming took off 7 bases at V and 4 bases at J, with 19 bases between the two ends. Germline V gene sequence: CDR1 MNHEY, CDR2 SMNVEV (reference sequence). This sample is part of a study of blood T cell repertoires in COVID-19. The wider study: The study drew acute and convalescent COVID-19 samples from the United States, Italy and Spain. PBMCs, B-cell-depleted T cells, or T cells provided the cDNA or gDNA that made up the material.

Participant age was roughly 18 to 100 years, and participants resided in roughly 25 US areas. During the 2 weeks before they entered the study, exposed participants had met someone with a PCR-confirmed or clinician-diagnosed COVID-19 case. Only in-frame clones appear in the TCRdb table, and some are missing; sequencing was by immunoSEQ multiplex PCR. The repertoire holds more than 150,000 clones, with approximately 80% as singletons. Sequencing was carried out using PBMCs or T cells enriched from blood (not recorded which). The TCR sequence derives from a man aged 60 to 69 who had been exposed to COVID-19. The V and J genes are TRBV27 and TRBJ1-1, with D possibly being TRBD1 (5 bases). CDR3 bases: TGTGCCAGCACCGAGGTCGGTCAGGGTGCCACTGAAGCTTTCTTT. It encodes CASTEVGQGATEAFF.